These T cell receptor beta chains were read from a single sample in a study of shared clonotypes between healthy human individuals. Sequencing was performed with immunoSEQ multiplex PCR; in TCRdb, only in-frame clones are kept and a portion is missing. The sample gives about 300,000 clones, around 74% of which show up once; under 13% is in the top ten. The specimen was memory CD4+ T cells sorted from blood. All receptors derive from a man aged 30 to 45 in good health. CDR3s include the opening cysteine and the closing phenylalanine or tryptophan. D genes are given only for firm matches. Where a row states a size, it is once, few, many or the class of an expanded clone; other rows omit it.

d_gene: -
v_gene: TRBV6-5
j_gene: TRBJ1-5
len: 15
abundance: -
CDR3nt: TGTGCCAGCAGTATTACTCAGGGGATCAATCAGCCCCAGCATTTT
CDR3aa: CASSITQGINQPQHF

d_gene: -
v_gene: TRBV5-1
j_gene: TRBJ1-1
len: 15
abundance: -
CDR3nt: TGCGCCAGCAGCTTGGAATTAGTAGGGGGGAAGGAAGCTTTCTTT
CDR3aa: CASSLELVGGKEAFF

d_gene: TRBD2
v_gene: TRBV10-2
j_gene: TRBJ2-7
len: 14
abundance: -
CDR3nt: TGCGCCAGCGTTACGGGACTAGCGGGCCACGAGCAGTACTTC
CDR3aa: CASVTGLAGHEQYF

d_gene: -
v_gene: TRBV28
j_gene: TRBJ1-1
len: 13
abundance: -
CDR3nt: TGTGCCAGTCCAAAGGGGGGATCCACTGAAGCTTTCTTT
CDR3aa: CASPKGGSTEAFF

d_gene: -
v_gene: TRBV19
j_gene: TRBJ1-4
len: 16
abundance: -
CDR3nt: TGTGCCAGCCGGACACCGAACTCTGCAACTAATGAAAAACTGTTTTTT
CDR3aa: CASRTPNSATNEKLFF

d_gene: -
v_gene: TRBV6-1
j_gene: TRBJ2-3
len: 13
abundance: -
CDR3nt: TGTGCCAGCAGTGAAGGCTTTGCAGATACGCAGTATTTT
CDR3aa: CASSEGFADTQYF

d_gene: -
v_gene: TRBV6-1
j_gene: TRBJ1-3
len: 17
abundance: few
CDR3nt: TGTGCCAGCAGTGAAGCCGGGGTATTCGGACCTGGAAACACCATATATTTT
CDR3aa: CASSEAGVFGPGNTIYF

d_gene: TRBD2
v_gene: TRBV5-5
j_gene: TRBJ2-3
len: 15
abundance: -
CDR3nt: TGTGCCAGCAGCTTGAGGGTTAGCGGGACAGATACGCAGTATTTT
CDR3aa: CASSLRVSGTDTQYF

d_gene: TRBD1
v_gene: TRBV6-1
j_gene: TRBJ1-5
len: 16
abundance: -
CDR3nt: TGTGCCAGCAGTGGCCACCGGGACAGTAACTATCAGCCCCAGCATTTT
CDR3aa: CASSGHRDSNYQPQHF

d_gene: TRBD1
v_gene: TRBV23-1
j_gene: TRBJ1-5
len: 18
abundance: -
CDR3nt: TGCGCCAGCAGTCAATCGGTAGGAAGAGGGACAGGTAATCAGCCCCAGCATTTT
CDR3aa: CASSQSVGRGTGNQPQHF

d_gene: TRBD1
v_gene: TRBV27
j_gene: TRBJ1-3
len: 16
abundance: few
CDR3nt: TGTGCCAGCAGTTCCAGGGGGGAACGGACTGGAAACACCATATATTTT
CDR3aa: CASSSRGERTGNTIYF

d_gene: -
v_gene: TRBV9
j_gene: TRBJ1-1
len: 16
abundance: -
CDR3nt: TGTGCCAGCAGCCCCAGAACAGGGAGGGGGAACACTGAAGCTTTCTTT
CDR3aa: CASSPRTGRGNTEAFF

d_gene: -
v_gene: TRBV7-3
j_gene: TRBJ2-2
len: 14
abundance: few
CDR3nt: TGTGCCAGCAGCTTAACCAGTAGTCTCGGGGAGCTGTTTTTT
CDR3aa: CASSLTSSLGELFF

d_gene: -
v_gene: TRBV10-3
j_gene: TRBJ1-4
len: 16
abundance: -
CDR3nt: TGTGCCATCAGTGACCCTGGGACGGGGAGAAATGAAAAACTGTTTTTT
CDR3aa: CAISDPGTGRNEKLFF

d_gene: -
v_gene: TRBV2
j_gene: TRBJ1-1
len: 12
abundance: few
CDR3nt: TGTGCCAGCAGTGAAAGGCAGCTTGAAGCTTTCTTT
CDR3aa: CASSERQLEAFF

d_gene: TRBD2
v_gene: TRBV7-9
j_gene: TRBJ2-3
len: 19
abundance: -
CDR3nt: TGTGCCAGCAGCTTAGTAAATGCCCCTCTAGCGGGAGAATCAGATACGCAGTATTTT
CDR3aa: CASSLVNAPLAGESDTQYF

d_gene: -
v_gene: TRBV10-3
j_gene: TRBJ1-4
len: 15
abundance: -
CDR3nt: TGTGCCATCAGTGACCGGGGTGCAACTAATGAAAAACTGTTTTTT
CDR3aa: CAISDRGATNEKLFF

d_gene: -
v_gene: TRBV28
j_gene: TRBJ1-2
len: 14
abundance: few
CDR3nt: TGTGCCAACGCCCCGGGGGGGCTGCACTATGGCTACACCTTC
CDR3aa: CANAPGGLHYGYTF

d_gene: -
v_gene: TRBV7-2
j_gene: TRBJ2-7
len: 13
abundance: few
CDR3nt: TGTGCCAGCAGCTTAGAGAGGGCCTACGAGCAGTACTTC
CDR3aa: CASSLERAYEQYF

d_gene: -
v_gene: TRBV25-1
j_gene: TRBJ2-2
len: 17
abundance: -
CDR3nt: TGTGCCAGCAGTGACTCTTTTAGGGGGATGAACACCGGGGAGCTGTTTTTT
CDR3aa: CASSDSFRGMNTGELFF

d_gene: TRBD1
v_gene: TRBV4-1
j_gene: TRBJ2-5
len: 15
abundance: -
CDR3nt: TGCGCCAGCAGCCAAGATCAGGGGGCGCGTGAGACCCAGTACTTC
CDR3aa: CASSQDQGARETQYF

d_gene: TRBD2
v_gene: TRBV28
j_gene: TRBJ2-7
len: 15
abundance: -
CDR3nt: TGTGCCAGCAGTCCCGGGACTAGCGGGAGTGGCGAGCAGTACTTC
CDR3aa: CASSPGTSGSGEQYF

d_gene: -
v_gene: TRBV5-1
j_gene: TRBJ1-5
len: 15
abundance: -
CDR3nt: TGCGCCAGCAGCTTCGACGGAGAAATCAATCAGCCCCAGCATTTT
CDR3aa: CASSFDGEINQPQHF

d_gene: -
v_gene: TRBV16
j_gene: TRBJ1-2
len: 14
abundance: -
CDR3nt: TGTGCCAGCAGCCAATCCACAGGGTTTTATGGCTACACCTTC
CDR3aa: CASSQSTGFYGYTF

d_gene: -
v_gene: TRBV18
j_gene: TRBJ2-7
len: 13
abundance: -
CDR3nt: TGTGCCAGCTCACACGATTCTGTCTACGAGCAGTACTTC
CDR3aa: CASSHDSVYEQYF

d_gene: -
v_gene: TRBV7-2
j_gene: TRBJ2-4
len: 15
abundance: -
CDR3nt: TGTGCCAGCAGCTCTTATAGCGCGAACGAAAACATTCAGTACTTC
CDR3aa: CASSSYSANENIQYF

d_gene: -
v_gene: TRBV30
j_gene: TRBJ2-7
len: 11
abundance: once
CDR3nt: TGTGCCTGGAGTGACTCCTACGAGCAGTACTTC
CDR3aa: CAWSDSYEQYF

d_gene: -
v_gene: TRBV5-1
j_gene: TRBJ2-7
len: 14
abundance: -
CDR3nt: TGCGCCAGCAGCTTGTATCCAGGGACTGGCGAGCAGTACTTC
CDR3aa: CASSLYPGTGEQYF

d_gene: -
v_gene: TRBV4-1
j_gene: TRBJ1-2
len: 13
abundance: -
CDR3nt: TGCGCCAGCAGCCAAGATCCCTGGGGGGGCTACACCTTC
CDR3aa: CASSQDPWGGYTF

d_gene: TRBD1
v_gene: TRBV6-5
j_gene: TRBJ2-3
len: 14
abundance: once
CDR3nt: TGTGCCAGCACCTGGGACAGAAACACAGATACGCAGTATTTT
CDR3aa: CASTWDRNTDTQYF

d_gene: TRBD2
v_gene: TRBV15
j_gene: TRBJ2-7
len: 15
abundance: -
CDR3nt: TGTGCCACCAGCAGAGATCCGGCTAGCGGGAGCGAGCAGTACTTC
CDR3aa: CATSRDPASGSEQYF

d_gene: TRBD2
v_gene: TRBV29-1
j_gene: TRBJ2-1
len: 14
abundance: -
CDR3nt: TGCAGCGTTGGGGGGGGTAGTACCTACAATGAGCAGTTCTTC
CDR3aa: CSVGGGSTYNEQFF

d_gene: -
v_gene: TRBV11-2
j_gene: TRBJ2-2
len: 16
abundance: -
CDR3nt: TGTGCCAGCAGTTTAATGGGGGGGCTACACACCGGGGAGCTGTTTTTT
CDR3aa: CASSLMGGLHTGELFF

d_gene: -
v_gene: TRBV6-5
j_gene: TRBJ2-7
len: 12
abundance: -
CDR3nt: TGTGCCAGCAATACTCCGGGGTACGAGCAGTACTTC
CDR3aa: CASNTPGYEQYF

d_gene: TRBD1
v_gene: TRBV19
j_gene: TRBJ1-1
len: 17
abundance: -
CDR3nt: TGTGCCAGTAGTTTCCGGACAGGGGGCCGAGTGAACACTGAAGCTTTCTTT
CDR3aa: CASSFRTGGRVNTEAFF

d_gene: -
v_gene: TRBV18
j_gene: TRBJ1-1
len: 14
abundance: -
CDR3nt: TGTGCCAGCTCCTTTAACGGTGGGAACACTGAAGCTTTCTTT
CDR3aa: CASSFNGGNTEAFF

d_gene: TRBD1
v_gene: TRBV7-8
j_gene: TRBJ2-2
len: 18
abundance: -
CDR3nt: TGTGCCAGCAGCTTACAAAGGACGGGACAGGGCGTATACGGGGAGCTGTTTTTT
CDR3aa: CASSLQRTGQGVYGELFF

d_gene: -
v_gene: TRBV20-1
j_gene: TRBJ2-7
len: 11
abundance: -
CDR3nt: TGCAGTGCTACCGGGTACTACGAGCAGTACTTC
CDR3aa: CSATGYYEQYF

d_gene: -
v_gene: TRBV6-5
j_gene: TRBJ2-7
len: 13
abundance: -
CDR3nt: TGTGCCAGCAGTTCCGACAGGGAGGCCGAGCAGTACTTC
CDR3aa: CASSSDREAEQYF

d_gene: TRBD1
v_gene: TRBV5-4
j_gene: TRBJ2-3
len: 15
abundance: -
CDR3nt: TGTGCCAGCAGCTACCGGGACAGGGATACAGATACGCAGTATTTT
CDR3aa: CASSYRDRDTDTQYF

d_gene: TRBD2
v_gene: TRBV4-3
j_gene: TRBJ2-2
len: 16
abundance: -
CDR3nt: TGCGCCAGCAGCCAAGCGGGAGCGGGAGGGGCCGGGGAGCTGTTTTTT
CDR3aa: CASSQAGAGGAGELFF

d_gene: TRBD1
v_gene: TRBV4-3
j_gene: TRBJ2-5
len: 15
abundance: -
CDR3nt: TGCGCCAGCAGCCAGCAGGGGGCGGTAGGAGAGACCCAGTACTTC
CDR3aa: CASSQQGAVGETQYF

d_gene: TRBD1
v_gene: TRBV28
j_gene: TRBJ1-2
len: 13
abundance: -
CDR3nt: TGTGCCAGCAGTAGGGGGCAGGGCTATGGCTACACCTTC
CDR3aa: CASSRGQGYGYTF

d_gene: -
v_gene: TRBV2
j_gene: TRBJ2-5
len: 12
abundance: -
CDR3nt: TGTGCCAGCAGGACGGAAGGAGGGTCCCAGTACTTC
CDR3aa: CASRTEGGSQYF

d_gene: -
v_gene: TRBV11-2
j_gene: TRBJ2-1
len: 12
abundance: few
CDR3nt: TGTGCCAGCAGCTTAGGAGAGGATGAGCAGTTCTTC
CDR3aa: CASSLGEDEQFF

d_gene: -
v_gene: TRBV7-8
j_gene: TRBJ2-1
len: 17
abundance: -
CDR3nt: TGTGCCAGCAGCTTAGGGCGTCGCGGCCGCTCCTACAATGAGCAGTTCTTC
CDR3aa: CASSLGRRGRSYNEQFF

d_gene: -
v_gene: TRBV2
j_gene: TRBJ1-2
len: 13
abundance: -
CDR3nt: TGTGCCAGCACCTGGTCGATTGTCTATGGCTACACCTTC
CDR3aa: CASTWSIVYGYTF

d_gene: TRBD1
v_gene: TRBV5-4
j_gene: TRBJ2-7
len: 15
abundance: few
CDR3nt: TGTGCCAGTAATCCTGGGACAGGGGCACGAGACGAGCAGTACTTC
CDR3aa: CASNPGTGARDEQYF

d_gene: TRBD2
v_gene: TRBV19
j_gene: TRBJ2-1
len: 14
abundance: -
CDR3nt: TGTGCCAGTAGTAGAGAGCTAGCGGGGAATGAGCAGTTCTTC
CDR3aa: CASSRELAGNEQFF

d_gene: TRBD2
v_gene: TRBV30
j_gene: TRBJ2-7
len: 17
abundance: -
CDR3nt: TGTGCCTGGACCCTTTTTCCCGGCGGGAGGGGCTCCTACGAGCAGTACTTC
CDR3aa: CAWTLFPGGRGSYEQYF

d_gene: -
v_gene: TRBV9
j_gene: TRBJ2-5
len: 15
abundance: few
CDR3nt: TGTGCCAGCAGCGTAGACGGGACCCGCCAAGAGACCCAGTACTTC
CDR3aa: CASSVDGTRQETQYF

d_gene: -
v_gene: TRBV10-3
j_gene: TRBJ2-4
len: 16
abundance: -
CDR3nt: TGTGCCATCAGTGAGTTTGGAGGACGAGCCAAAAACATTCAGTACTTC
CDR3aa: CAISEFGGRAKNIQYF

d_gene: TRBD2
v_gene: TRBV10-2
j_gene: TRBJ2-7
len: 13
abundance: -
CDR3nt: TGCGCCATCGCGGGAGGGTTAAGCTACGAGCAGTACTTC
CDR3aa: CAIAGGLSYEQYF

d_gene: -
v_gene: TRBV12-5
j_gene: TRBJ2-2
len: 13
abundance: -
CDR3nt: TGTGCTAGTGGTTTACACCACGGCGGGGAGCTGTTTTTT
CDR3aa: CASGLHHGGELFF

d_gene: -
v_gene: TRBV10-1
j_gene: TRBJ1-1
len: 13
abundance: -
CDR3nt: TGCGCCAGCAGTGGACAGGTGAACACTGAAGCTTTCTTT
CDR3aa: CASSGQVNTEAFF

d_gene: -
v_gene: TRBV5-1
j_gene: TRBJ1-1
len: 14
abundance: -
CDR3nt: TGCGCCAGCAGCCCTGGGACGTTGAACACTGAAGCTTTCTTT
CDR3aa: CASSPGTLNTEAFF

d_gene: -
v_gene: TRBV19
j_gene: TRBJ2-7
len: 13
abundance: -
CDR3nt: TGTGCCAGTAGTATAGCGCCAAGGGGGGAGCAGTACTTC
CDR3aa: CASSIAPRGEQYF